What follows are 9 T cell receptor beta chains derived from one specimen sequenced in a study of beta chain features in type 1 diabetes. Isolated RNA was reverse transcribed in full, so expressed TCRB transcripts were sequenced. Only in-frame clones appear in the TCRdb table, and some are missing; sequencing was by immunoSEQ multiplex PCR. This sample has 400,000 to 550,000 clones, with 9.5% to 12% found just once. Sequenced sample: naive CD4+ T cells from blood. Receptors were obtained from a woman aged 18-29 years in good health.

With regard to this clone: This sample also contains other DNA sequences that code for the same CDR3. V is TRBV6-5 and J is TRBJ2-7, with D perhaps matching TRBD1 (6 bases). Trimming left V 3 bases short and J 7 bases short, with 10 bases between. The germline V gene has CDR1 MNHEY and CDR2 SVGAGI. The CDR3 has 12 amino acids. In nucleotides, the CDR3 is TGTGCCAGCAGTTATTCTACAGGGGAGCAGTACTTC. This translates into CASSYSTGEQYF.

V gene TRBV9 combines with J gene TRBJ2-5; TRBD2 aligns across 15 bases. CDR1 SGDLS and CDR2 YYNGEE come from the germline V gene. V was clipped by 4 bases and J by 3 bases; unmatched bases: 4. The CDR3 runs to 16 residues. CDR3 residues: CASSSGLAGGKETQYF. CDR3 sequence (DNA): TGTGCCAGCAGCTCCGGACTAGCGGGAGGGAAAGAGACCCAGTACTTC.

A few counts support this clone. The chain has TRBV5-4 and TRBJ2-1; no clear D gene. From germline, CDR1 is SGHNT and CDR2 YYREEE (reference sequence). This CDR3 region has 12 residues. Trimming shortened V by 4 bases and J by 7 bases, and 9 bases separated the two germline ends. The CDR3 spells CASSRVGNEQFF. The CDR3 nucleotides read TGTGCCAGCAGCAGGGTAGGGAATGAGCAGTTCTTC.

V and J are TRBV23-1 and TRBJ2-5, with no clear D. TRBV23-1 is filed as an ORF, its function uncertain. The CDR3 contains 16 residues. Trimming pared 0 bases from V and 2 bases from J, leaving 13 bases between. In DNA form, the CDR3 reads TGCGCCAGCAGTCAATCCCAATTTGCCTGGCAAGAGACCCAGTACTTC. This codes for CASSQSQFAWQETQYF.

This rearrangement joins TRBV7-9 to TRBJ2-5; D tentatively fits TRBD1 or TRBD2 (6 bases each). CDR1 and CDR2 (germline): SEHNR, FQNEAQ (reference sequence). V shed 5 bases and J shed 4 bases, with 14 bases lying between them. CDR3 length: 14 amino acids. CDR3 DNA: TGTGCCAGCAGCGGAAGGGGGGCCCCAGAGACCCAGTACTTC. This gives the protein CASSGRGAPETQYF.

The chain carries TRBV4-2 and TRBJ1-2; D is uncertain. Germline-derived CDR1 and CDR2 are LGHNA and YNFKEQ. The CDR3 is 16 amino acids. With 3 bases removed from V and 4 bases from J, the gap between germline ends came to 18 bases. CDR3 protein: CASSHIQTQRFYGYTF. The CDR3 DNA reads as TGTGCCAGCAGCCATATTCAAACACAGAGATTCTATGGCTACACCTTC.

This chain connects TRBV5-1 to TRBJ2-3; D unclear. The CDR3 is made up of 16 amino acids. The V gene lost 0 bases and the J gene lost 2 bases, with 13 bases spanning the gap. Germline V gene data show CDR1 as SGHRS and CDR2 as YFSETQ. CDR3 sequence: CASSLGRKGSTDTQYF. The CDR3 DNA sequence: TGCGCCAGCAGCTTGGGGAGAAAGGGCTCCACAGATACGCAGTATTTT.

This clone was counted between two and nine times. The chain carries TRBV19 and TRBJ1-2; TRBD1 is a possible D gene (5 bases). V lost 10 bases and J lost 8, with 17 bases in between. Germline V CDR1 and CDR2: LNHDA, SQIVND (reference sequence). The CDR3 consists of 12 residues. For the CDR3, the DNA is TGTGCCACTTCCAGGCGCCCAGGGGGCTACACCTTC. Protein: CATSRRPGGYTF.

CDR3 nucleotides: TGCGCCAGCAGCAGAGGACAGCAAGCTGCCTACGAGCAGTACTTC. Its translation: CASSRGQQAAYEQYF. The chain employs TRBV5-1 and TRBJ2-7; D might be TRBD1 (6 bases). The CDR3 loop spans 15 amino acids. CDR1 SGHRS and CDR2 YFSETQ come from the germline V gene. The V end was cut by 4 bases, the J end by 2 bases, with 16 bases between.